This T cell receptor (beta chain) derives from a study of cytomegalovirus exposure and HLA in healthy donors. The wider study: Across roughly 400 genotyped donors, roughly 85% landed in the Caucasian-associated ancestry cluster.

Primers included in the PCR were 60 Vbeta and 13 Jbeta primers. Assay: immunoSEQ multiplex PCR; the TCRdb copy retains only in-frame clones and omits some. Here the sample spans around 190,000 clones, roughly 80% being singletons. With regard to this clone: Its antigen is currently unknown.

Findings and caveats of the study: Upon later analysis, HLA-associated TCR beta chains proved more clonally expanded than other, equally common chains. Specificity for CMV antigens was confirmed in vitro for a few of the CMV-associated chains. A link between a missense DCLRE1C variant and TCR beta V- and J-gene trimming emerged from a later analysis.

CDR3 length equals 14 residues. Germline assignment: CDR1 SEHNR and CDR2 FQNEAQ (reference sequence). V was cut by 0 bases and J by 5 bases, with 9 bases left in between. The sample was PBMCs. V usage is TRBV7-9 and J usage is TRBJ2-3, with D possibly being TRBD2 (6 bases). The receptor was isolated from a man in his fifties or sixties in good health and CMV-seronegative. This CDR3 is CASSLAGGIDTQYF. The DNA for the CDR3 is TGTGCCAGCAGCTTAGCGGGGGGAATAGATACGCAGTATTTT.